This TCR beta chain was recorded in a study of regulatory dendritic cells for organ transplantation. Study findings and constraints: Memory CD8+ T cells were the most oligoclonal; naive cells were highly diverse. Among resting subsets, memory CD8+ cells contained the most alloreactive clonotypes. Considerable individual heterogeneity was seen in alloreactive memory CD8+ T cells. Regulatory dendritic cells appeared to expand memory CD8+ clones less than mature ones.

Data came from immunoSEQ multiplex PCR; TCRdb stores just in-frame clones and leaves some out. The sample shows under 40,000 clones, about 90% of them seen only once. With regard to this clone: Its target is not known.

The CDR3 contains 17 residues. V lost 3 bases and J lost 3, with 17 bases in between. Germline CDR1 KGHSH, CDR2 LQKENI. This receptor was identified in a human donor in good health. Sequenced sample: naive CD8+ T cells from blood. Sample subset: CD45RA+ naive T cells. The chain uses TRBV18 and TRBJ2-2, with D unresolved. CDR3 sequence (DNA): TGTGCCAGCTCACCCGCCTTCCTTTACCCCGACACCGGGGAGCTGTTTTTT. This gives the protein CASSPAFLYPDTGELFF.